What follows describes a single T cell receptor (beta chain). CDR1 and CDR2 (germline): LNHDA, SQIVND (reference sequence). V was shortened by 3 bases and J by 3 bases, with 6 bases between the two germline ends. The CDR3 totals 13 residues. This specimen comes from a study of T cells in pancreatic ductal adenocarcinoma. Sequenced by immunoSEQ multiplex PCR; TCRdb stores in-frame clones only, minus some. This table holds 85,000 to 120,000 clones, roughly 95% found once. Surgery without prior neoadjuvant therapy was the treatment of the selected pancreatic ductal adenocarcinoma patients. The receptor was isolated from a human donor with pancreatic ductal adenocarcinoma. The gene calls are TRBV19 and TRBJ1-5; no reliable D call. The sequenced sample consisted of PBMCs. CDR3 protein: CASSIEANQPQHF. In DNA, the CDR3 is TGTGCCAGTAGTATCGAGGCCAATCAGCCCCAGCATTTT.